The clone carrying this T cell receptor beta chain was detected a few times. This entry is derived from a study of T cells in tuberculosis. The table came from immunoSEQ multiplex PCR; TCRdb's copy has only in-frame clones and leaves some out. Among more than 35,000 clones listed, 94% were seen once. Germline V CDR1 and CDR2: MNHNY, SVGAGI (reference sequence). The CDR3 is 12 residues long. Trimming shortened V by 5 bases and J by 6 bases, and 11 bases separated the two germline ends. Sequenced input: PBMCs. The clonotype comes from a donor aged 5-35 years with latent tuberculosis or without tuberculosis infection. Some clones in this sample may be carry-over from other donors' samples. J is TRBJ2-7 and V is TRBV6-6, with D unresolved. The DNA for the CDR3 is TGTGCCAGCAGTCCCGGGTACGGCGAGCAGTACTTC. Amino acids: CASSPGYGEQYF.